Below, 24 T cell receptor beta chains from the same sample are listed, as sequenced in a study of OX40 agonist ivuxolimab in advanced cancers. Assay used: immunoSEQ multiplex PCR; TCRdb lists only in-frame clones, some missing. The sample carries almost 85,000 clones, around 94% recorded once. This specimen consisted of CD4+ or CD8+ T cells sorted from blood, obtained in a trial of the OX40 agonist ivuxolimab. The origin of the receptors is an adult with an advanced solid tumor such as melanoma, head and neck, liver or kidney cancer.

This clone is a singleton in its sample. The J gene is TRBJ2-5, the V gene TRBV4-2, with D possibly being TRBD2 (6 bases). Germline-derived CDR1 and CDR2 are LGHNA and YNFKEQ. V gave up 4 bases and J gave up 1 base, with 10 bases separating them. The CDR3 is 14 residues long. The CDR3 protein is CASSPLSGQETQYF. CDR3 coding DNA: TGTGCCAGCAGCCCACTTAGCGGCCAAGAGACCCAGTACTTC.

The V gene is TRBV30, the J gene TRBJ1-1; TRBD1 matches at 10 bases. Germline CDR1 and CDR2: GTSNPN and SVGIG (reference sequence). V gave up 6 bases and J gave up 1 base; unmatched junction bases: 8. The CDR3 is 15 amino acids. The CDR3 spells CACLGTGAQNTEAFF. The CDR3 DNA reads TGTGCCTGTCTAGGGACAGGGGCCCAGAACACTGAAGCTTTCTTT.

The CDR3 region is CASSQGTGGNTIYF. The CDR3 bases are TGTGCCAGCAGCCAAGGGACAGGCGGAAACACCATATATTTT. The rearrangement uses TRBV4-2 and TRBJ1-3; TRBD1 agrees at 7 bases. The length of the CDR3 is 14 residues. From germline, CDR1 is LGHNA and CDR2 YNFKEQ. Trimming removed 1 base from V and 4 bases from J; junction bases left unmatched: 1.

V and J are TRBV27 and TRBJ2-3; 9 nucleotides match TRBD1. CDR1 MNHEY and CDR2 SMNVEV come from the germline V gene (reference sequence). J gave up 3 bases and V 1 base, and 8 bases lay outside the gene matches. This CDR3 comprises 17 residues. The CDR3 nucleotides are TGTGCCAGCAGTTTATACCCACAGGGGGCTTTGACAGATACGCAGTATTTT. Amino acids: CASSLYPQGALTDTQYF.

The chain has TRBV4-1 and TRBJ1-4; D gene unclear. There are 14 residues in the CDR3. The germline V gene encodes CDR1 MGHRA and CDR2 YSYEKL. V was clipped by 2 bases and J by 4 bases, with 8 bases between them. Written as DNA, the CDR3 is TGCGCCAGCAGCCAAATCGGCGTTAATGAAAAACTGTTTTTT. Translating it yields CASSQIGVNEKLFF.

This clone has just a few counts. The chain combines TRBV6-1 with TRBJ2-1; D gene unclear. V lost 5 bases to trimming and J lost 7 bases, with 6 bases between them. This CDR3 spans 11 amino acids. Germline-derived CDR1 and CDR2 are MNHNS and SASEGT. CDR3: CASSLGNEQFF. DNA of the CDR3: TGTGCCAGCAGTCTAGGTAATGAGCAGTTCTTC.

The genes are TRBV9 and TRBJ2-7, with 10 positions matching TRBD2. Germline V lookup: CDR1 SGDLS, CDR2 YYNGEE. CDR3 length: 15 amino acids. Losses at the gene ends were 0 bases for V and 2 bases for J; bases not matched to a gene: 2. The CDR3 loop is CASSVGGTSAYEQYF. The CDR3 nucleotides read TGTGCCAGCAGCGTAGGGGGGACTAGCGCCTACGAGCAGTACTTC.

The genes are TRBV5-1 and TRBJ2-1; D is undetermined. CDR1 is SGHRS, CDR2 YFSETQ, per germline. The CDR3 is made up of 14 amino acids. V was pared by 0 bases and J by 0 bases, with 4 bases between. The CDR3 nucleotides read TGCGCCAGCAGCTTGGAGGCCTCCTACAATGAGCAGTTCTTC. Its protein product is CASSLEASYNEQFF.

The V and J genes are TRBV5-1 and TRBJ2-7, with TRBD1 identical over 7 bases. This CDR3 spans 14 amino acids. Germline CDR1 and CDR2: SGHRS and YFSETQ. V was pared by 4 bases and J by 0 bases, with 4 bases of the junction left unmatched. The CDR3 bases are TGCGCCAGCAGCCCCGGGGACAGCTCCTACGAGCAGTACTTC. Its translation: CASSPGDSSYEQYF.

The V and J genes are TRBV9 and TRBJ2-7; possible D gene TRBD2, 6 bases. This CDR3 is built from 15 residues. V was trimmed by 3 bases and J by 7 bases, leaving 20 bases between them. Germline V gives CDR1 SGDLS, CDR2 YYNGEE. The DNA for the CDR3 is TGTGCCAGCAGCGCGGGGGACTCCCTGACAAGGGAGCAGTACTTC. As protein: CASSAGDSLTREQYF.

The CDR3 DNA sequence: TGTGCCAGCAGTGAATGGTTATCGACAGGCAACTATGGCTACACCTTC. Its translation: CASSEWLSTGNYGYTF. The chain combines TRBV25-1 with TRBJ1-2; the D gene is possibly TRBD1 (6 bases). The germline V gene encodes CDR1 MGHDK and CDR2 SYGVNS. V gave up 1 base and J gave up 2 bases, with 14 bases separating them. CDR3 length: 16 residues.

The J gene is TRBJ1-2, the V gene TRBV7-9; D call uncertain. Germline-derived CDR1 and CDR2 are SEHNR and FQNEAQ (reference sequence). The CDR3 is 14 residues long. Trimming removed 5 bases at V and 4 bases at J, with 14 bases between. CDR3 nucleotides: TGTGCCAGCAGCGCAGTAGAAAGGGTCTATGGCTACACCTTC. Its translation: CASSAVERVYGYTF.

The J gene is TRBJ2-1, the V gene TRBV4-3; 11 bases are a match to TRBD1. The J segment lost 8 bases and the V segment lost 3 bases, leaving 12 bases of the junction unmatched. The CDR3 is 17 residues long. The V gene's germline CDR1 is LGHNA and CDR2 YSLEER. This CDR3 is CASSQARTGGVSYEQFF. DNA for the CDR3: TGCGCCAGCAGCCAGGCTAGGACAGGGGGCGTCAGCTATGAGCAGTTCTTC.

The genes are TRBV28 and TRBJ2-4, with D unresolved. Trimming left V 5 bases short and J 0 bases short, with 11 bases between. There are 15 residues in the CDR3. Per germline, CDR1 MDHEN and CDR2 SYDVKM. Here the CDR3 reads CASSGRALAKNIQYF. In DNA form, the CDR3 reads TGTGCCAGCAGTGGTAGAGCCTTAGCCAAAAACATTCAGTACTTC.

This clone occurred a few times. The chain recombines TRBV6-5 with TRBJ2-2; no reliable D call. The V end lost 0 bases, the J end lost 4 bases, and 9 bases lay between the germline ends. This CDR3 has 15 residues. Germline V lookup: CDR1 MNHEY, CDR2 SVGAGI. CDR3: CASSYSRASTGELFF. The CDR3 DNA reads as TGTGCCAGCAGTTACTCGAGAGCTAGCACCGGGGAGCTGTTTTTT.

This rearrangement joins TRBV5-4 to TRBJ2-7; 14 bases are shared with TRBD2. CDR3 length equals 18 residues. V lost 4 bases, J lost 2 bases, and 11 bases stayed unmatched. From germline, CDR1 is SGHNT and CDR2 YYREEE (reference sequence). CDR3 residues: CASSVGLAGVLGPYEQYF. CDR3 in DNA: TGTGCCAGCAGCGTGGGACTAGCGGGAGTTTTGGGGCCCTACGAGCAGTACTTC.

The V and J genes are TRBV11-3 and TRBJ2-3; tentative D call: TRBD2 (6 bases). This CDR3 comprises 16 residues. The germline V gene encodes CDR1 SGHNT and CDR2 YENEEA. The V and J ends lost 5 bases and 3 bases respectively, with 18 bases between them. CDR3 sequence reads: CASSNPVGTLTDTQYF. In DNA, the CDR3 is TGTGCCAGCAGCAACCCAGTGGGGACTTTGACAGATACGCAGTATTTT.

The chain joins TRBV4-1 to TRBJ2-7; 7 nucleotides agree with TRBD2. This CDR3 is 16 amino acids long. Germline assignment: CDR1 MGHRA and CDR2 YSYEKL. V lost 0 bases, J lost 5 bases, and 10 bases stayed unmatched. The CDR3 reads CASSQDHESGMNEQYF. Here the CDR3 DNA reads TGCGCCAGCAGCCAAGACCACGAAAGCGGGATGAACGAGCAGTACTTC.

The rearrangement joins TRBV7-3 to TRBJ2-2; D unresolved. Trimming left V 5 bases short and J 3 bases short, with 7 bases between. CDR3 size: 13 residues. Looked up from germline, CDR1 is SGHTA and CDR2 is FQGTGA. CDR3 in amino acids: CASSPGYTGELFF. The DNA of the CDR3 is TGTGCCAGCAGCCCTGGTTACACCGGGGAGCTGTTTTTT.

The chain couples TRBV14 to TRBJ1-4, with D unclear. Germline V lookup: CDR1 SGHDN, CDR2 FVKESK. Trimming shortened V by 1 base and J by 6 bases, and 15 bases separated the two germline ends. This CDR3 contains 16 residues. The DNA of the CDR3 is TGTGCCAGCAGCCAAGCTATCGGACTCGGGGATGAAAAACTGTTTTTT. Translation: CASSQAIGLGDEKLFF. Supplemented by reference TRBV14 and TRBJ1-4, the full variable domain reads EAGVTQFPSHSVIEKGQTVTLRCDPISGHDNLYWYRRVMGKEIKFLLHFVKESKQDESGMPNNRFLAERTGGTYSTLKVQPAELEDSGVYFCASSQAIGLGDEKLFFGSGTQLSVL.

V and J are TRBV4-1 and TRBJ2-3, with D maybe TRBD2 (5 bases). The germline V gene encodes CDR1 MGHRA and CDR2 YSYEKL. The ends were cut back, 3 bases at V and 1 base at J, with 11 bases in the middle. The CDR3 contains 15 residues. The DNA for the CDR3 is TGCGCCAGCAGCCACGCCCCGCGGGGCACAGATACGCAGTATTTT. It yields the protein CASSHAPRGTDTQYF.

Here the CDR3 DNA reads TGTGCCAGCAGTTTAACGGGACACTCCTATGGCTACACCTTC. Translating it yields CASSLTGHSYGYTF. The chain combines TRBV27 with TRBJ1-2; TRBD1 is a possible D gene (6 bases). The germline V gene encodes CDR1 MNHEY and CDR2 SMNVEV (reference sequence). V lost 2 bases and J 4 bases, leaving 11 bases between the germline ends. The CDR3 has 14 residues.

The gene calls are TRBV9 and TRBJ2-1, with TRBD2 matching 7 bases. Trimming removed 0 bases from V and 0 bases from J; junction bases left unmatched: 12. The CDR3 extends over 19 amino acids. CDR1 SGDLS and CDR2 YYNGEE come from the germline V gene. The CDR3 bases are TGTGCCAGCAGCGTAGCGGGAGGTTCCCCCTGGGGCTCCTACAATGAGCAGTTCTTC. Its protein is CASSVAGGSPWGSYNEQFF.

V is TRBV4-3 and J is TRBJ2-7; possible D gene TRBD2, 6 bases. This CDR3 contains 15 residues. Germline values: CDR1 LGHNA, CDR2 YSLEER. Between the trimmed V and J ends, which lost 0 bases and 1 base, there was a span of 10 bases. DNA for the CDR3: TGCGCCAGCAGCCAAGATGGGCGGGGTTCCTACGAGCAGTACTTC. Residues: CASSQDGRGSYEQYF.